The TCR beta chain described here comes from a study of blood T cell repertoires in COVID-19. Seattle enrolled patients during active infection and tracked them longitudinally. The V gene lost 4 bases and the J gene lost 11 bases, with 20 bases spanning the gap. Germline CDR1 is MNHEY and CDR2 is SMNVEV (reference sequence). This CDR3 spans 14 amino acids. Assay: immunoSEQ multiplex PCR; the TCRdb copy retains only in-frame clones and omits some. The sample lists almost 300,000 clones; roughly 89% were seen once. The sequenced material came from peripheral blood. This chain links TRBV27 with TRBJ1-1; tentative D call: TRBD1 (6 bases). The clonotype was recovered from a woman in her twenties or thirties with COVID-19, enrolled during active disease. CDR3 coding DNA: TGTGCCAGCAGTTATTTGGGGGCGGTCAGTGAGGCTTTCTTT. The encoded protein is CASSYLGAVSEAFF.